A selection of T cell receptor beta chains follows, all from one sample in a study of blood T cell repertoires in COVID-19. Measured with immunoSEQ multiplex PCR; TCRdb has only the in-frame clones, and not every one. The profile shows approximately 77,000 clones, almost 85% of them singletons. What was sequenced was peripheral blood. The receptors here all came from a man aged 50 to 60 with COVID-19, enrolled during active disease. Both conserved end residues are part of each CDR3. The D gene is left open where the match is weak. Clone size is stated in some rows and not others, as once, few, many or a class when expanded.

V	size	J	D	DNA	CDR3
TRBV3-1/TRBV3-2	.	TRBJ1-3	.	TGTGCCAGCAGCCAAGATTCGGTGAGCTCTGGAAACACCATATATTTT	CASSQDSVSSGNTIYF
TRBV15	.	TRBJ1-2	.	TGTGCCACCAGCAGAGAAAGAGCCGCCGGGAACTATGGCTACACCTTC	CATSRERAAGNYGYTF
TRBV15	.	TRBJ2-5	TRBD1	TGTGCCACCAGCAGAGCCACTGACAGGGTACAGACCCAGTACTTC	CATSRATDRVQTQYF
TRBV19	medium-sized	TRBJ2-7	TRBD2	TGTGCCACGGGGGGTGTGGGAGAGCAGTACTTC	CATGGVGEQYF
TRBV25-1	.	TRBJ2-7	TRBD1	TGTGCCAGCAGTCCCCGGACAGGGGGCCCTAGGAACTACGAGCAGTACTTC	CASSPRTGGPRNYEQYF
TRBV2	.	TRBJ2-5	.	TGTGCCAGCAGTGAAGCGAGGGGGGAGACCCAGTACTTC	CASSEARGETQYF
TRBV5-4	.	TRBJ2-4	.	TGTGCCAGCAGCTCCTCTCCAGGGGGGAGCAAAAACATTCAGTACTTC	CASSSSPGGSKNIQYF
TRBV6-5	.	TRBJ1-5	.	TGTGCCAGCAGGATCTCGACAGCCACGCGGCCCCAGCATTTT	CASRISTATRPQHF
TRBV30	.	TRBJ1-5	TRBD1	TGTGCCTGGAGTGTATGGACAGGGGAAAATCAGCCCCAGCATTTT	CAWSVWTGENQPQHF
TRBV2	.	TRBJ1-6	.	TGTGCCAGCCTTGGGACGGGAGGGACACCCCTCCACTTT	CASLGTGGTPLHF